This T cell receptor beta chain was observed in a study of regulatory T cells in long-lasting Graves disease. In building TCR beta libraries, iRepertoire HTBI primers were used together with Arm-PCR of CDR3 regions. TCRdb recomputed calls from the multiplex PCR reads with MiXCR, one row per CDR3 protein. The sample holds 650,000 to 850,000 distinct CDR3 sequences, roughly 30% seen once. Germline V gene lookup returns CDR1 SNHLY and CDR2 FYNNEI. The CDR3 loop spans 17 amino acids. J gave up 1 base and V 6 bases, and 10 bases lay outside the gene matches. Time point indicated: persistent/refractory GD, antithyroid drugs over 5 years with positive TRAb. Preparation of the TCR library used RNA extracted from PBMCs.

The origin of this receptor is a female donor with Graves disease. The J gene is TRBJ2-2, the V gene TRBV2; 8 positions agree with TRBD1. This sample comprised peripheral blood mononuclear cells (PBMCs), obtained when the disease was refractory, from a patient treated with antithyroid drugs. The CDR3 spells CASSRAIGQGNTGELFF. CDR3 DNA: TGTGCCAGCAGCCGGGCGATTGGACAGGGGAACACCGGGGAGCTGTTTTTT.